One and the same sample provided the 20 T cell receptor beta chains below, sequenced in a study of neurological immune-mediated disorders. Each CDR3 protein is one row after TCRdb ran MiXCR on the 5' RACE reads. The sample holds 45,000 to 55,000 distinct CDR3 sequences, around 3.4% seen once. The sample comprised PBMCs. Source of these receptors: a man between 40 and 49 years old with multiple sclerosis.

Ten or more counts support this clonotype. The chain couples TRBV3-1 to TRBJ1-4; no clear D. Germline-derived CDR1 and CDR2 are LGHDT and YNNKEL (reference sequence). The V end lost 3 bases, the J end lost 4 bases, and 12 bases lay between the germline ends. The CDR3 has 15 amino acids. The CDR3 DNA is TGTGCCAGCAGCCACCGACACCTGGGTAATGAAAAACTGTTTTTT. Its translation is CASSHRHLGNEKLFF.

This clonotype appeared many times. The V gene is TRBV12-3 or TRBV12-4, the J gene TRBJ2-2, with TRBD1 matching over 7 bases. The CDR3 consists of 13 residues. With V trimmed by 7 bases and J by 4 bases, 3 bases remained unmatched. The CDR3 reads CASKTGFTGELFF. CDR3 coding DNA: TGTGCCAGCAAGACAGGGTTCACCGGGGAGCTGTTTTTT.

In this sample, this clonotype turned up many times. The chain carries TRBV2 and TRBJ2-5; TRBD1 agrees at 7 bases. The ends lost 3 bases at V and 5 bases at J; junction bases unmatched: 6. CDR3 length: 14 amino acids. Germline V CDR1 and CDR2: SNHLY, FYNNEI. The CDR3 protein is CASSDRTGSETQYF. CDR3 DNA: TGTGCCAGCAGTGATCGGACAGGATCGGAGACCCAGTACTTC.

This clonotype was counted many times. This chain joins TRBV6-5 and TRBJ2-2, with D possibly TRBD2 on 6 matching bases. The V end lost 0 bases, the J end lost 3 bases, and 8 bases lay between the germline ends. CDR1 and CDR2 from the germline V gene are MNHEY and SVGAGI. CDR3 length: 15 residues. The CDR3: CASSYSGGHTGELFF. In nucleotides, the CDR3 is TGTGCCAGCAGTTACTCGGGGGGACACACCGGGGAGCTGTTTTTT.

Only a few counts were recorded for this clonotype. V usage is TRBV19 and J usage is TRBJ1-5, with TRBD1 matching over 7 bases. There are 16 residues in the CDR3. CDR1 LNHDA and CDR2 SQIVND come from the germline V gene (reference sequence). V trimming: 7 bases; J trimming: 0 bases; junction bases outside the gene matches: 9. CDR3 in amino acids: CASTTGTAGSNQPQHF. The CDR3, as DNA: TGTGCCAGTACCACGGGGACAGCGGGTAGCAATCAGCCCCAGCATTTT. Full variable domain (missing parts from reference TRBV19 and TRBJ1-5): DGGITQSPKYLFRKEGQNVTLSCEQNLNHDAMYWYRQDPGQGLRLIYYSQIVNDFQKGDIAEGYSVSREKKESFPLTVTSAQKNPTAFYLCASTTGTAGSNQPQHFGDGTRLSIL.

This clonotype was detected ten times or more. The V gene is TRBV25-1, the J gene TRBJ2-5; 10 bases are shared with TRBD2. The CDR3 is made up of 14 amino acids. The junction had 0 bases not matched to a gene; V was cut back by 2 bases and J by 3 bases. Per germline, CDR1 MGHDK and CDR2 SYGVNS. CDR3 region: CASSELAGEETQYF. The CDR3 bases are TGTGCCAGCAGTGAACTAGCGGGGGAAGAGACCCAGTACTTC.

This clonotype was detected ten times or more. The chain joins TRBV5-1 to TRBJ1-1; TRBD1 agrees at 7 bases. The CDR3 is 18 amino acids. The V gene end was trimmed by 3 bases and the J gene end by 5 bases; junction bases not matched to a gene: 19. The germline CDR1 and CDR2 sequences are SGHRS and YFSETQ. CDR3 nucleotides: TGCGCCAGCAGCTACAATAGGGAGCGACAGGGAAGGAAGACTGAAGCTTTCTTT. Protein sequence: CASSYNRERQGRKTEAFF.

This clonotype was seen repeatedly, ten times or more. The chain's CDR3 is CASSDIPLAVTDTQYF. CDR3 bases: TGTGCCAGCAGTGACATCCCCCTTGCAGTCACAGATACGCAGTATTTT. V gene TRBV6-5 combines with J gene TRBJ2-3; D not resolved. V shed 5 bases and J shed 2 bases, with 17 bases lying between them. The CDR3 extends over 16 amino acids. From germline, CDR1 is MNHEY and CDR2 SVGAGI.

There are many counts of this clonotype. The rearrangement uses TRBV7-2 and TRBJ2-2; 9 nucleotides agree with TRBD1. Germline values: CDR1 SGHTA, CDR2 FQGNSA. The CDR3 sequence is 15 residues long. The J segment lost 5 bases and the V segment lost 7 bases, leaving 8 bases of the junction unmatched. The DNA for the CDR3 is TGTGCCAGCACCTTGGGGGACAGGGTGACCGGGGAGCTGTTTTTT. It specifies CASTLGDRVTGELFF.

Ten or more counts support this clonotype. The chain couples TRBV7-9 to TRBJ2-1; TRBD2 matches 11 bases. Trimming cost V 2 bases and J 0 bases; bases outside gene matches: 6. CDR1 SEHNR and CDR2 FQNEAQ come from the germline V gene (reference sequence). This CDR3 spans 18 amino acids. The CDR3 loop reads CASSLSRLAGRSYNEQFF. As DNA, the CDR3 is TGTGCCAGCAGCTTATCAAGACTAGCGGGACGCTCCTACAATGAGCAGTTCTTC.

This clonotype was observed at least ten times. V usage is TRBV5-1 and J usage is TRBJ2-7; the D gene is possibly TRBD2 (6 bases). V lost 9 bases to trimming and J lost 7 bases, with 17 bases between them. There are 12 residues in the CDR3. CDR1 and CDR2 from the germline V gene are SGHRS and YFSETQ. The CDR3 loop is CATGTGDREQYF. CDR3 nucleotides: TGCGCCACCGGGACTGGGGATAGAGAGCAGTACTTC.

This clonotype appeared a few times. J is TRBJ2-7 and V is TRBV7-9; D might be TRBD1 (6 bases). The CDR3 contains 12 residues. The V gene's germline CDR1 is SEHNR and CDR2 FQNEAQ (reference sequence). Trimming cost V 3 bases and J 7 bases, with 10 bases left between them. The chain's CDR3 is CASSFAGEEQYF. The CDR3 region has the DNA TGTGCCAGCAGCTTTGCAGGGGAAGAGCAGTACTTC.

Ten or more counts support this clonotype. The gene calls are TRBV20-1 and TRBJ1-6; 10 bases are a match to TRBD1. V was clipped by 0 bases and J by 4 bases; unmatched bases: 6. Germline CDR1 is DFQATT and CDR2 is SNEGSKA (reference sequence). This CDR3 has 17 residues. The CDR3 DNA follows: TGCAGTGCTAGAGATGACAGGGGGCTATCTTATAATTCACCCCTCCACTTT. Translating it yields CSARDDRGLSYNSPLHF.

This clonotype has a count of ten or more. The CDR3 here is CASTHGGWGGYTF. In DNA form, the CDR3 reads TGTGCCAGCACTCATGGTGGATGGGGTGGCTACACCTTC. The chain links TRBV12-3 or TRBV12-4 to TRBJ1-2, with D unclear. Trimming shortened V by 7 bases and J by 7 bases, and 16 bases separated the two germline ends. CDR3 length: 13 amino acids.

This clonotype was recorded at least ten times. The chain employs TRBV30 and TRBJ2-2, with 9 nucleotides matching TRBD1. Per the germline V gene, CDR1 is GTSNPN and CDR2 is SVGIG (reference sequence). The CDR3 runs to 16 residues. This CDR3 is CALDRGQTANTGELFF. CDR3 nucleotide sequence: TGTGCGCTGGACAGGGGACAGACAGCGAACACCGGGGAGCTGTTTTTT.

This clonotype was seen many times. V is TRBV4-1 and J is TRBJ2-5; TRBD2 agrees at 8 bases. The CDR3 contains 14 residues. V lost 10 bases to trimming and J lost 4 bases; unmatched junction nucleotides: 11. From germline, CDR1 is MGHRA and CDR2 YSYEKL. In DNA, the CDR3 is TGCGCCACTTCCCGGGGGGGGGGCCCAGAGACCCAGTACTTC. Its translation is CATSRGGGPETQYF.

This clonotype was seen at least ten times. This chain uses TRBV25-1 with TRBJ1-2; D uncertain. The CDR3 extends over 11 amino acids. The germline V gene has CDR1 MGHDK and CDR2 SYGVNS. Trimming cost V 4 bases and J 6 bases, with 6 bases left between them. The CDR3 sequence is CASSALNGYTF. The CDR3, as DNA: TGTGCCAGCAGTGCGCTCAATGGCTACACCTTC.

The chain links TRBV25-1 to TRBJ1-2; D not resolved. The CDR3 has 13 residues. The germline V gene encodes CDR1 MGHDK and CDR2 SYGVNS. The ends were cut back, 4 bases at V and 5 bases at J, with 11 bases in the middle. CDR3 sequence (DNA): TGTGCCAGCAGTGCCTTATTCACGTATGGCTACACCTTC. Its protein is CASSALFTYGYTF.

There are many counts of this clonotype. This rearrangement joins TRBV12-3 or TRBV12-4 to TRBJ2-5; 9 positions agree with TRBD2. CDR3 length: 16 amino acids. V lost 4 bases, J lost 1 base, and 7 bases stayed unmatched. This CDR3 reads CASSSQTSGAQETQYF. As DNA, the CDR3 is TGTGCCAGCAGTTCCCAGACTAGCGGCGCCCAAGAGACCCAGTACTTC.

This clonotype has ten or more counts. This chain connects TRBV20-1 to TRBJ2-1; 7 bases fit TRBD2. CDR3 length: 16 residues. Germline assignment: CDR1 DFQATT and CDR2 SNEGSKA (reference sequence). Germline trimming cut 2 bases from V and 4 bases from J; bases unmatched to any gene: 11. CDR3 sequence: CSARPPGTNPYNEQFF. The CDR3 DNA reads as TGCAGTGCTAGACCGCCTGGGACTAACCCTTACAATGAGCAGTTCTTC.